The 3 T cell receptor beta chains reported below all come from one sample, sequenced in a study of T cell responses to AZD1222 COVID-19 vaccine. The repertoire was sequenced with immunoSEQ multiplex PCR; TCRdb's copy has only in-frame clones and lacks some. The data contain roughly 150,000 clones, about 92% of them singletons. The sequences come from peripheral blood, collected on day 0 of AZD1222 vaccination. The receptors were sampled from an adult in good health.

This sequence joins TRBV7-3 and TRBJ2-2; 11 bases fit TRBD1. Germline-derived CDR1 and CDR2 are SGHTA and FQGTGA. The CDR3 spans 15 residues. With 3 bases clipped from V and 5 bases from J, the junction kept 2 bases outside the gene matches. As DNA, the CDR3 is TGTGCCAGCAGCTTTGGGACAGGGGGGACCGGGGAGCTGTTTTTT. Amino acids: CASSFGTGGTGELFF.

The chain employs TRBV27 and TRBJ1-2, with D perhaps TRBD1 (5 bases). The CDR3 extends over 14 amino acids. The germline CDR1 and CDR2 sequences are MNHEY and SMNVEV (reference sequence). The ends were cut back, 6 bases at V and 6 bases at J, with 17 bases in the middle. The CDR3 nucleotides read TGTGCCAGCAGAATCCCCGACAGTTTAGATGGCTACACCTTC. Residues: CASRIPDSLDGYTF.

This sequence joins TRBV19 and TRBJ1-5; 10 nucleotides match TRBD1. Germline V gene data show CDR1 as LNHDA and CDR2 as SQIVND (reference sequence). J gave up 5 bases and V 4 bases, and 8 bases lay outside the gene matches. The CDR3 spans 16 residues. The CDR3 loop reads CASSRVGDRGHQPQHF. The CDR3, as DNA: TGTGCCAGTAGTAGGGTTGGGGACAGGGGCCATCAGCCCCAGCATTTT.